This TCR beta chain was profiled in a study of regulatory T cells in long-lasting Graves disease (dated by TCRdb to about 2021). As for the study more broadly: Antithyroid drugs had been taken for less than 3 months by newly diagnosed Graves' disease patients. The study was conducted in China and was registered as a clinical trial. Peripheral blood TCR sequencing and RNA sequencing compared persistent Graves' disease patients with newly diagnosed Graves' disease patients. A total of about 35 samples underwent TCR sequencing, from roughly 13 patients with persistent Graves' disease and 20 or so patients with newly diagnosed Graves' disease.

Explained via the paper, the time point label denotes: newly diagnosed GD, antithyroid drugs for less than 3 months. For both TCR sequencing and RNA sequencing, RNA was extracted from PBMCs in TRIzol. Graves' disease was diagnosed according to American Thyroid Association guidelines. Patients for the study were recruited at an endocrinology department in Xi'an, China. From each patient, around 9 milliliters of peripheral blood was collected into an EDTA anticoagulant tube. Ficoll Paque Plus density gradient separation was used to isolate PBMCs, and no further T cell sorting was performed. An Agilent 2100 Bioanalyzer and agarose gel were used to check RNA quality, and a NanoDrop 2000 was used to measure RNA concentration. This clonotype was counted many times. Its binding antigen is unknown. No base qualities exist here, and no much larger clone lies one base off it. The CDR3 sequence holds 14 residues, the cysteine and phenylalanine included. This entry keeps only the CDR3 DNA: 42 bases, framed from base 1. According to the germline V gene, CDR1 reads MDHEN and CDR2 reads SYDVKM. Between the V and J ends, shortened by 2 bases and 3 bases respectively, the junction contains 8 bases.

The library was built by means of multiplex PCR. For sequencing, an Illumina HiSeq 4000 was employed. To build TCR beta libraries, CDR3 regions were amplified by Arm-PCR using iRepertoire HTBI primers. Before sequencing, the PCR products went through gel purification. As for how the authors treated the data: Gene usage analysis of CDR3 amino acid clonotypes used the 62 TRBV and 14 to 15 TRBJ segments found across samples. COPE and FqMerger were used to merge filtered high-quality paired reads into contigs. Contigs were aligned with BLAST to IMGT TRBV, TRBD and TRBJ reference genes, and CDR3 was defined per IMGT. Highly expanded clones were defined as clonotypes with a frequency above 0.1%. Repertoire diversity was measured by Shannon entropy, and V-J evenness by the Gini coefficient. A clonotype found in more than one individual was treated as public. TCRdb's own reprocessing of the public reads used fastp at Q25 and MiXCR and kept productive beta chains. Rows merge per CDR3 protein into single entries with the most common DNA and genes. What appears here as the V and J calls and clone size reflects TCRdb's work, not the paper's. A total of roughly 610,000 distinct CDR3 sequences appear in this sample, roughly a sixth of them only once. The leading ten clones occupy around 11% of the sample.

Overall study results and their limits: Compared with newly diagnosed patients, patients with persistent Graves' disease had lower TCR Shannon entropy and fewer highly expanded clones, which suggests clonal expansion. Persistent disease showed preferential use of TRBV28, TRBJ1-2 and TRBJ2-5, whereas newly diagnosed disease favored TRBV20-1 and TRBJ2-1. Sequencing and analysis were restricted to the TCR beta chain. Because the primary lesion, thyroid tissue, could not be accessed, the study looked at peripheral blood alone. Patients with persistent disease shared more public clonotypes (approximately 2,500) than newly diagnosed patients did (approximately 990). The authors noted that the small sample size was a limitation that may lower accuracy.

These data are also associated with another study on T cells in Graves' hyperthyroidism and ophthalmopathy. As the second publication notes: A patient counted as having stable Graves' hyperthyroidism if no progression to ophthalmopathy occurred over 18 months of follow-up. Hyperthyroidism patients were newly diagnosed, with disease duration under 2 months, and aged 18 to 65 years. Exclusion was applied to patients with uncontrolled infections, other autoimmune diseases, pregnancy or lactation. Diagnoses relied on clinical symptoms, serum thyroxine and TRAb, thyroid ultrasound and orbital computed tomography. A first-round RT-PCR of the TCR CDR3 used the HTBI primer set with the Qiagen OneStep RT-PCR kit. Most expanded thyroid clonotypes (frequency above 0.001) were also found in blood, which suggests that blood repertoires may mirror thyroid immune responses. Ophthalmopathy was separated from stable hyperthyroidism by a 13 V-J signature model, with roughly 88% sensitivity and approximately 84% specificity obtained in cross-validation and 80%/75% obtained in testing. In validation, the model predicted progression to ophthalmopathy with just under 71% sensitivity and less than 80% specificity, a median of around six months before onset. To identify distinguishing TCR V-J signatures, a discovery cohort of 100 or so patients was used, comprising under 45 with Graves' ophthalmopathy and 57 with stable Graves' hyperthyroidism. Prospective prediction of ophthalmopathy was tested in an independent validation cohort of 18 to 20 hyperthyroidism patients and 15 to 17 patients who later progressed to ophthalmopathy. The 100 or so discovery patients were randomly split 7:3 into training and test sets. Thyroid tissue and blood T-cell repertoires from about six Graves' hyperthyroidism patients were also compared in the study. Once sampling was done, hyperthyroidism patients were given methimazole at a starting dose of 30 mg daily, whereas ophthalmopathy patients were given high-dose intravenous methylprednisolone. A second multiplex PCR round built the libraries, followed by size selection and purification. Paired-end sequencing of the libraries was performed with 100 bp reads on an Illumina HiSeq2000. SOAPnuke was used to process the raw data, throwing out any read that contained adapters or uncalled bases, had a mean Phred below 15, or lacked an exact constant-primer or identifier match. COPE v1.2.5 was used to merge the high-quality paired reads, and each unique nucleotide sequence was defined as a clonotype. MiTCR v1.1 was used to align the clonotypes against IMGT TRBV, TRBD and TRBJ reference segments. The analysis was restricted to V-J combinations with a frequency above 0.0001, which together covered 99.2% of the repertoires. A TCS score was defined as the ratio of F50 (clonal expansion) to E x V (chaos), with BLOSUM62-based TCRdist applied between CDR3 peptides within each V-J. Welch's t-statistics and random forest reduced just over 500 V-J features to 10 to 15, which were used in a naive Bayes classifier (R e1071). Sample size was not statistically predetermined, and investigators were not blinded to group allocation. The paper reports TCR Vbeta CDR3 sequencing of approximately 140 peripheral blood samples: around 45 ophthalmopathy, 70 to 85 hyperthyroidism and around 17 progressor patients.

This clonotype was obtained from a man aged 18 to 29 with Graves disease. Donor details come from another sample of the same person, matched by shared clones. The sequence is built from TRBV28 and TRBJ1-5, with the D gene uncertain. This material consisted of peripheral blood mononuclear cells (PBMCs), taken at new diagnosis, from a patient treated with antithyroid drugs. This receptor has the CDR3 CASSLGQLNQPQHF. The nucleotide sequence is given as TGTGCCAGCAGTTTAGGGCAGCTCAATCAGCCCCAGCATTTT. With the rest looked up from the reference TRBV28 and TRBJ1-5 genes rather than sequenced, the full variable domain is DVKVTQSSRYLVKRTGEKVFLECVQDMDHENMFWYRQDPGLGLRLIYFSYDVKMKEKGDIPEGYSVSREKKERFSLILESASTNQTSMYLCASSLGQLNQPQHFGDGTRLSIL.